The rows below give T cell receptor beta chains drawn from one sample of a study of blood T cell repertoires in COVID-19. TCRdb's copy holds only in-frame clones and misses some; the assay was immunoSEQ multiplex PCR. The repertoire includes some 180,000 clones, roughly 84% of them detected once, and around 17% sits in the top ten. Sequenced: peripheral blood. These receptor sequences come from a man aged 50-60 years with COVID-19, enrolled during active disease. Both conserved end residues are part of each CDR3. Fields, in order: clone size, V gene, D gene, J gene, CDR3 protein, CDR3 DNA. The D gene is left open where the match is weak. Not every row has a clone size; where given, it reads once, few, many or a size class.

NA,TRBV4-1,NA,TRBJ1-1,CASSQGWGEGTEAFF,TGCGCCAGCAGCCAAGGATGGGGGGAGGGCACTGAAGCTTTCTTT
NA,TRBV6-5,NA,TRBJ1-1,CASSYQGGNTEAFF,TGTGCCAGCAGTTACCAGGGTGGGAACACTGAAGCTTTCTTT
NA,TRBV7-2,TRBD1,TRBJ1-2,CASSLTGGASYGYTF,TGTGCCAGCAGCTTAACAGGGGGCGCGAGCTATGGCTACACCTTC
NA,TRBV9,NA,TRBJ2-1,CASSVGPEAEQFF,TGTGCCAGCAGCGTAGGACCCGAGGCAGAGCAGTTCTTC
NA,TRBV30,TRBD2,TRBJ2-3,CAWSVAGGITDTQYF,TGTGCCTGGAGTGTAGCGGGGGGGATCACAGATACGCAGTATTTT
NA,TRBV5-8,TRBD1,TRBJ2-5,CASSLQGARRETQYF,TGTGCCAGCAGCTTACAGGGGGCTAGGCGAGAGACCCAGTACTTC
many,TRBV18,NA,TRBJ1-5,CASSPGQGDQPQHF,TGTGCCAGCTCACCTGGACAAGGGGATCAGCCCCAGCATTTT
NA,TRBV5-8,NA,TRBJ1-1,CASSLGRDTEAFF,TGTGCCAGCAGCTTGGGGCGGGACACTGAAGCTTTCTTT
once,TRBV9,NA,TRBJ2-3,CASSVERYTDTQYF,TGTGCCAGCAGCGTAGAACGGTACACAGATACGCAGTATTTT
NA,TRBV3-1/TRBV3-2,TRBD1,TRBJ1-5,CASSPTGGNNQPQHF,TGTGCCAGCAGCCCGACAGGGGGGAACAATCAGCCCCAGCATTTT
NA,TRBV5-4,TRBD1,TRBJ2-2,CASSQGRTGGNTGELFF,TGTGCCAGCAGCCAGGGACGGACAGGGGGGAACACCGGGGAGCTGTTTTTT
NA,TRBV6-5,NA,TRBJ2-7,CASSPLVTGYEQYF,TGTGCCAGCAGTCCTCTCGTGACGGGCTACGAGCAGTACTTC
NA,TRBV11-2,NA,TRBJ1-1,CASSLGETGSEAFF,TGTGCCAGCAGCTTGGGGGAAACAGGGTCTGAAGCTTTCTTT
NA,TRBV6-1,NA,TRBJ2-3,CASSERTAGTDTQYF,TGTGCCAGCAGTGAGAGGACAGCGGGCACAGATACGCAGTATTTT
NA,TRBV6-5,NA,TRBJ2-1,CASTLRGWEQFF,TGTGCCAGCACTTTAAGAGGGTGGGAGCAGTTCTTC
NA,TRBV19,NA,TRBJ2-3,CASSRLEGEDTQYF,TGTGCCAGTAGTAGACTAGAGGGTGAGGATACGCAGTATTTT
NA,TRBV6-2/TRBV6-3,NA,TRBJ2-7,CASSPSENYEQYF,TGTGCCAGCAGCCCCTCCGAGAACTACGAGCAGTACTTC
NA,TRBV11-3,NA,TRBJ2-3,CASSLDPGDTQYF,TGTGCCAGCAGCTTAGATCCGGGGGATACGCAGTATTTT
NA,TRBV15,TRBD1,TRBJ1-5,CATSRQGGTQPQHF,TGTGCCACCAGCAGACAGGGGGGCACTCAGCCCCAGCATTTT
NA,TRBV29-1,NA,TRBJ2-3,CSVDGAVSWNPDTQYF,TGCAGCGTTGACGGTGCGGTATCTTGGAACCCAGATACGCAGTATTTT
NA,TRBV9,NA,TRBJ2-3,CASSVGADTQYF,TGTGCCAGCAGCGTAGGAGCAGATACGCAGTATTTT
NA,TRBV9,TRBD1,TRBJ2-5,CASSGQGETQYF,TGTGCCAGCAGCGGACAGGGAGAGACCCAGTACTTC
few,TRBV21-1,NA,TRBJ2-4,CASSKVCQGLAKNIQYF,TGTGCCAGCAGCAAAGTATGTCAGGGACTAGCCAAAAACATTCAGTACTTC
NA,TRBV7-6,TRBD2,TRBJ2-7,CASSPRAGVSSEQYF,TGTGCCAGCAGCCCGAGAGCGGGAGTCTCCTCCGAGCAGTACTTC
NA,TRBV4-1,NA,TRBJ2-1,CASSQVAEAGYPGEQFF,TGCGCCAGCAGCCAAGTGGCAGAAGCGGGTTACCCAGGGGAGCAGTTCTTC
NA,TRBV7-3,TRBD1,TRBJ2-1,CASSSGTGRYNEQFF,TGTGCCAGCAGCTCAGGGACAGGGAGGTACAATGAGCAGTTCTTC
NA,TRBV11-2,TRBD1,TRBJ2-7,CASSLGQGAYEQYF,TGTGCCAGCAGCTTAGGACAGGGGGCCTACGAGCAGTACTTC
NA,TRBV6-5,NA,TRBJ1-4,CASSYSGSATNEKLFF,TGTGCCAGCAGTTACTCCGGGAGCGCAACTAATGAAAAACTGTTTTTT
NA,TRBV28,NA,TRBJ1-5,CASSLQGNRQPQHF,TGTGCCAGCAGTTTACAGGGGAACAGGCAGCCCCAGCATTTT
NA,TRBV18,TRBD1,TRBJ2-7,CASAANRGPYEQYF,TGTGCCAGCGCGGCAAACAGGGGGCCCTACGAGCAGTACTTC
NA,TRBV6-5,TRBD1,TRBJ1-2,CASSLGQGIHNYGYTF,TGTGCCAGCAGTTTGGGACAGGGGATCCATAACTATGGCTACACCTTC
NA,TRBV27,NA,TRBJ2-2,CASSHRVAGELFF,TGTGCCAGCAGCCACAGAGTGGCCGGGGAGCTGTTTTTT
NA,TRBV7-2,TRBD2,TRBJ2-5,CASRHERGIETQYF,TGTGCCAGCAGACACGAGCGGGGGATAGAGACCCAGTACTTC
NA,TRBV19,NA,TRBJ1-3,CAVRGPISGNTIYF,TGTGCCGTAAGGGGTCCTATCTCTGGAAACACCATATATTTT
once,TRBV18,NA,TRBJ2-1,CASSPGPAEKYNEQFF,TGTGCCAGCTCACCAGGGCCAGCGGAGAAATACAATGAGCAGTTCTTC
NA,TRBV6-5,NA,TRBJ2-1,CASSYSVPGNEQFF,TGTGCCAGCAGTTACTCGGTTCCAGGCAATGAGCAGTTCTTC
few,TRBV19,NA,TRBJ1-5,CASSPRQGNQPQHF,TGTGCCAGTAGTCCCCGACAGGGCAATCAGCCCCAGCATTTT
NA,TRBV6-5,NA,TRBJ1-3,CASQGKTGNTIYF,TGTGCCAGCCAGGGAAAGACTGGAAACACCATATATTTT
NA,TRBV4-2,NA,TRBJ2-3,CASSPRERLDTQYF,TGTGCCAGCAGCCCCCGGGAGAGGTTAGATACGCAGTATTTT
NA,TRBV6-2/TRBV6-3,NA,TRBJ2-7,CASSLPGQGRDEQYF,TGTGCCAGCAGCCTGCCGGGTCAGGGGCGAGACGAGCAGTACTTC
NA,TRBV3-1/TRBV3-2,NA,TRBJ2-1,CASSRLYNEQFF,TGTGCCAGCAGTAGACTATACAATGAGCAGTTCTTC
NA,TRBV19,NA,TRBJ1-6,CASSAQESGSPLHF,TGTGCCAGTAGTGCCCAGGAAAGTGGTTCACCCCTCCACTTT
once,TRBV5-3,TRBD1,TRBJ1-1,CARSLPVDREVANTEAFF,TGTGCCAGAAGCCTCCCGGTGGACAGGGAGGTTGCGAACACTGAAGCTTTCTTT
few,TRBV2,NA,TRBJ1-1,CASRTNFRPGNTEAFF,TGTGCCAGCAGAACAAACTTCCGCCCGGGGAACACTGAAGCTTTCTTT
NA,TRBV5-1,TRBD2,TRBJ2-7,CASSSPRLAAYEQYF,TGCGCCAGCAGCTCCCCCCGGCTAGCGGCCTACGAGCAGTACTTC
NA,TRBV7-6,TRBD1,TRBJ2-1,CASSPDRGLYNEQFF,TGTGCCAGCAGCCCCGACAGGGGGCTTTACAATGAGCAGTTCTTC